This T cell receptor beta chain was recorded in a study of shared clonotypes between healthy human individuals. The wider study: The study used three CD4 naive, three CD4 memory, two CD8 naive and one CD8 memory plate per donor. Study results and limitations: Despite large depth, rarefaction showed incomplete sorted-subset sequencing.

From germline, CDR1 is SGHRS and CDR2 YFSETQ. The CDR3 loop spans 15 amino acids. Losses at the gene ends were 3 bases for V and 3 bases for J; bases not matched to a gene: 2. CD45RO-negative cells were positively selected for CCR7, leaving out terminally differentiated effector memory CD45RA+ cells. On this clone: The antigen is not known. Other DNA sequences in this sample translate to the same CDR3.

The method was immunoSEQ multiplex PCR; TCRdb's version includes in-frame clones alone and lacks a portion of them. The table lists around 580,000 clones, about 98% of them singletons. This clonotype was obtained from a man aged 25 to 40 in good health. The gene calls are TRBV5-1 and TRBJ2-1; 11 bases are a match to TRBD2. What was sequenced was naive CD8+ T cells sorted from blood. The chain's CDR3 is CASSSGTSGYNEQFF. For the CDR3, the DNA is TGCGCCAGCAGCTCAGGGACTAGCGGCTACAATGAGCAGTTCTTC.